This TCR beta chain is drawn from a study of cytomegalovirus exposure and HLA in healthy donors. Study observations and caveats: The only immune exposure information that was available was CMV serostatus.

Worth noting for this clone: Its target is not known.

V trimming: 1 base; J trimming: 2 bases; junction bases outside the gene matches: 8. The CDR3 sequence is 17 residues long. Per the germline V gene, CDR1 is SGHRS and CDR2 is YFSETQ. With 60 Vbeta and 13 Jbeta primers, the PCR was carried out. Here immunoSEQ multiplex PCR was the method, and the copy in TCRdb shows in-frame clones only, minus some. The sample includes 150,000 to 180,000 clones, 70% to 90% of them seen just once. The genes are TRBV5-1 and TRBJ2-1; 8 bases are shared with TRBD2. The sequenced material came from PBMCs. The receptor comes from a woman under 30 in good health and CMV-seronegative. This CDR3 is CASSLIRAGVAYNEQFF. The CDR3 DNA follows: TGCGCCAGCAGCTTGATTCGAGCGGGGGTCGCCTACAATGAGCAGTTCTTC.